The clone carrying this T cell receptor beta chain ranks as medium-sized (0.01 to 0.1%). Its antigen is not identified. The record originates from a study of naive and memory T cell subsets. CD8 T cells were positively selected from what remained after CD4 positive selection. CD45RA-CD27- cells were effector memory; CD45RA+CD27- cells were EMRA. The CDR3 extends over 14 amino acids. The V and J ends lost 6 bases and 3 bases, in that order; junction bases with no gene match: 4. Germline loops: CDR1 DFQATT, CDR2 SNEGSKA (reference sequence). The beta constant-region primer was an equimolar mix of two oligonucleotides covering TRBC1 and TRBC2. Each CDR3 protein gets one entry after TCRdb re-called the UMI-ligation and nested PCR reads with MiXCR. This sample has around 40,000 distinct CDR3 sequences, with 13% found just once. Study outcomes and limitations: From naive to CM, EM and EMRA, diversity decreased and Gini increased. Clonotypes here are unpaired alpha or beta chain sequences.

Material for sequencing was effector memory CD4+ T cells from blood. Subset here: effector memory, CD45RA- CD27-. The TCR sequence derives from a human donor in good health. The chain couples TRBV20-1 to TRBJ1-3; 11 bases line up with TRBD1. The CDR3 DNA reads as TGCAGTGCCCCGGACAGGGGGCTTGGAAACACCATATATTTT. Encoded protein: CSAPDRGLGNTIYF.